These T cell receptor beta chains were read from a single sample in a study of T cells in Graves' hyperthyroidism and ophthalmopathy. Via MiXCR, TCRdb re-called the multiplex PCR reads, giving one row per CDR3 protein. The sample includes 600,000 to 700,000 distinct CDR3 sequences, approximately 14% of them seen just once. Sequencing was performed on blood. The receptor source for this set is a middle-aged woman with Graves' ophthalmopathy. Both conserved end residues are part of each CDR3. D genes are given only for firm matches. Size tells how often a clone was seen (once, few, many) or the class of an expanded clone, and some rows leave it out.

v_call: TRBV6-1
d_call: .
j_call: TRBJ1-1
clone_size: many
cdr3_aa: CASRGGASNTEAFF
cdr3_nt: TGTGCCAGCAGGGGGGGGGCATCGAACACTGAAGCTTTCTTT

v_call: TRBV20-1
d_call: TRBD1
j_call: TRBJ2-5
clone_size: many
cdr3_aa: CSADSPGGQTQYF
cdr3_nt: TGCAGTGCCGACTCCCCAGGGGGACAGACCCAGTACTTC

v_call: TRBV3-1
d_call: .
j_call: TRBJ2-7
clone_size: .
cdr3_aa: CASSPGGGSWNEQYF
cdr3_nt: TGTGCCAGCAGCCCCGGCGGCGGCTCGTGGAACGAGCAGTACTTC

v_call: TRBV14
d_call: .
j_call: TRBJ1-3
clone_size: few
cdr3_aa: CASSHTTDIGNTIYF
cdr3_nt: TGTGCCAGCAGCCATACGACGGATATAGGAAACACCATATATTTT

v_call: TRBV4-2
d_call: TRBD1
j_call: TRBJ2-7
clone_size: few
cdr3_aa: CASSQPRTGLTAYEQYF
cdr3_nt: TGTGCCAGCAGCCAACCTAGGACAGGTTTGACAGCCTACGAGCAGTACTTC

v_call: TRBV11-2
d_call: .
j_call: TRBJ1-1
clone_size: many
cdr3_aa: CASSLGFRYTEAFF
cdr3_nt: TGTGCCAGCAGCTTAGGGTTCCGGTACACTGAAGCTTTCTTT

v_call: TRBV12-3/TRBV12-4
d_call: .
j_call: TRBJ2-7
clone_size: many
cdr3_aa: CASSLGRVQYF
cdr3_nt: TGTGCCAGCAGTTTAGGCAGGGTCCAGTACTTC

v_call: TRBV7-2
d_call: .
j_call: TRBJ1-1
clone_size: many
cdr3_aa: CASSPGIGNTEAFF
cdr3_nt: TGTGCCAGCAGCCCAGGGATTGGGAACACTGAAGCTTTCTTT

v_call: TRBV20-1
d_call: TRBD2
j_call: TRBJ2-7
clone_size: many
cdr3_aa: CSAKFPSGRDDEQYF
cdr3_nt: TGCAGTGCGAAGTTTCCGAGCGGGAGGGATGACGAGCAGTACTTC

v_call: TRBV12-3/TRBV12-4
d_call: TRBD1
j_call: TRBJ1-1
clone_size: many
cdr3_aa: CASSRDRVDTEAFF
cdr3_nt: TGTGCCAGCAGTCGGGACAGGGTGGACACTGAAGCTTTCTTT

v_call: TRBV12-3/TRBV12-4
d_call: TRBD1
j_call: TRBJ2-5
clone_size: .
cdr3_aa: CASSFKQGVKETQYF
cdr3_nt: TGTGCCAGCAGTTTCAAACAGGGGGTTAAAGAGACCCAGTACTTC

v_call: TRBV27
d_call: .
j_call: TRBJ2-2
clone_size: few
cdr3_aa: CASSLNVFWNTGELFF
cdr3_nt: TGTGCCAGCAGTTTAAACGTATTCTGGAACACCGGGGAGCTGTTTTTT

v_call: TRBV4-1
d_call: .
j_call: TRBJ2-5
clone_size: .
cdr3_aa: CASSQEGIQVVGETQYF
cdr3_nt: TGCGCCAGCAGCCAAGAAGGGATTCAGGTAGTAGGAGAGACCCAGTACTTC

v_call: TRBV6-1
d_call: .
j_call: TRBJ2-5
clone_size: many
cdr3_aa: CASSEPGRAGVQTQYF
cdr3_nt: TGTGCCAGCAGTGAACCCGGACGTGCGGGCGTTCAGACCCAGTACTTC

v_call: TRBV6-1
d_call: .
j_call: TRBJ2-2
clone_size: many
cdr3_aa: CASRWGSNTGELFF
cdr3_nt: TGTGCCAGTAGATGGGGATCGAACACCGGGGAGCTGTTTTTT

v_call: TRBV10-3
d_call: TRBD2
j_call: TRBJ2-2
clone_size: .
cdr3_aa: CAISGGLVIMSTGELFF
cdr3_nt: TGTGCCATCAGCGGGGGGTTGGTAATCATGAGCACCGGGGAGCTGTTTTTT

v_call: TRBV5-1
d_call: .
j_call: TRBJ1-5
clone_size: many
cdr3_aa: CASSSGEAEGQPQHF
cdr3_nt: TGCGCCAGCAGCTCAGGTGAGGCCGAGGGGCAGCCCCAGCATTTT

v_call: TRBV20-1
d_call: .
j_call: TRBJ1-1
clone_size: many
cdr3_aa: CSARELGTEAFF
cdr3_nt: TGCAGTGCCAGGGAGTTGGGCACTGAAGCTTTCTTT

v_call: TRBV4-1
d_call: .
j_call: TRBJ1-5
clone_size: .
cdr3_aa: CASSQVAGAYSNQPQHF
cdr3_nt: TGCGCCAGCAGCCAAGTTGCGGGTGCTTATAGCAATCAGCCCCAGCATTTT

v_call: TRBV7-6
d_call: .
j_call: TRBJ1-3
clone_size: .
cdr3_aa: CASSSLGGAGNTIYF
cdr3_nt: TGTGCCAGCAGCTCCCTTGGCGGGGCTGGAAACACCATATATTTT

v_call: TRBV28
d_call: .
j_call: TRBJ2-2
clone_size: many
cdr3_aa: CASTPEATGELFF
cdr3_nt: TGTGCCAGCACCCCCGAGGCTACCGGGGAGCTGTTTTTT

v_call: TRBV29-1
d_call: .
j_call: TRBJ2-2
clone_size: many
cdr3_aa: CSVDRVARGGELFF
cdr3_nt: TGCAGCGTTGATAGGGTAGCGAGAGGCGGGGAGCTGTTTTTT

v_call: TRBV7-2
d_call: TRBD1
j_call: TRBJ2-7
clone_size: .
cdr3_aa: CASSWTGMGEQYF
cdr3_nt: TGTGCCAGCAGCTGGACAGGGATGGGGGAGCAGTACTTC

v_call: TRBV28
d_call: .
j_call: TRBJ2-7
clone_size: many
cdr3_aa: CASSLWRDSNYEQYF
cdr3_nt: TGTGCCAGCAGTTTATGGCGGGACAGCAACTACGAGCAGTACTTC

v_call: TRBV20-1
d_call: TRBD1
j_call: TRBJ2-4
clone_size: few
cdr3_aa: CSARQGGNIQYF
cdr3_nt: TGCAGTGCCAGACAGGGTGGGAACATTCAGTACTTC

v_call: TRBV3-1
d_call: .
j_call: TRBJ2-5
clone_size: many
cdr3_aa: CASSQSGGGQETQYF
cdr3_nt: TGTGCCAGCAGCCAATCCGGGGGAGGCCAAGAGACCCAGTACTTC

v_call: TRBV28
d_call: .
j_call: TRBJ2-7
clone_size: many
cdr3_aa: CASSSSNSYEQYF
cdr3_nt: TGTGCCAGCAGTAGCAGCAACTCCTACGAGCAGTACTTC

v_call: TRBV11-2
d_call: TRBD1
j_call: TRBJ1-1
clone_size: .
cdr3_aa: CASSPGQGRAFF
cdr3_nt: TGTGCCAGCAGCCCAGGACAGGGACGGGCTTTCTTT

v_call: TRBV6-1
d_call: .
j_call: TRBJ2-5
clone_size: .
cdr3_aa: CASSTGTRETQYF
cdr3_nt: TGTGCCAGCAGCACCGGGACACGGGAGACCCAGTACTTC

v_call: TRBV7-2
d_call: .
j_call: TRBJ2-5
clone_size: .
cdr3_aa: CASSLKGGTLETQYF
cdr3_nt: TGTGCCAGCAGCTTAAAAGGGGGGACCCTGGAGACCCAGTACTTC

v_call: TRBV6-1
d_call: .
j_call: TRBJ1-2
clone_size: many
cdr3_aa: CASSTGSNYGYTF
cdr3_nt: TGTGCCAGCAGTACAGGGTCGAACTATGGCTACACCTTC

v_call: TRBV3-1
d_call: TRBD1
j_call: TRBJ2-7
clone_size: many
cdr3_aa: CASRARDRGNEQYF
cdr3_nt: TGTGCCAGCAGGGCCCGGGACAGGGGAAACGAGCAGTACTTC

v_call: TRBV28
d_call: TRBD1
j_call: TRBJ1-3
clone_size: many
cdr3_aa: CASSRDREVNTIYF
cdr3_nt: TGTGCCAGCAGTCGGGACAGGGAGGTGAACACCATATATTTT

v_call: TRBV7-2
d_call: TRBD1
j_call: TRBJ2-7
clone_size: many
cdr3_aa: CASSDRGNYEQYF
cdr3_nt: TGTGCCAGCAGCGACAGGGGAAACTACGAGCAGTACTTC

v_call: TRBV28
d_call: TRBD1
j_call: TRBJ1-2
clone_size: many
cdr3_aa: CASTASRGLNYGYTF
cdr3_nt: TGTGCCAGCACCGCGTCCAGGGGGCTTAACTATGGCTACACCTTC

v_call: TRBV11-2
d_call: .
j_call: TRBJ2-7
clone_size: many
cdr3_aa: CASSLDSGGYEQYF
cdr3_nt: TGTGCCAGCAGCTTAGATTCGGGTGGATACGAGCAGTACTTC

v_call: TRBV7-2
d_call: TRBD2
j_call: TRBJ2-1
clone_size: many
cdr3_aa: CASSLASGPLLEQFF
cdr3_nt: TGTGCCAGCAGCTTAGCTAGCGGGCCGCTACTTGAGCAGTTCTTC

v_call: TRBV5-5
d_call: .
j_call: TRBJ2-7
clone_size: .
cdr3_aa: CASSLETSSFSYEQYF
cdr3_nt: TGTGCCAGCAGCTTGGAGACTAGTTCCTTCTCCTACGAGCAGTACTTC

v_call: TRBV2
d_call: .
j_call: TRBJ1-2
clone_size: many
cdr3_aa: CASTPLVYYGYTF
cdr3_nt: TGTGCCAGCACTCCCTTGGTTTATTATGGCTACACCTTC

v_call: TRBV29-1
d_call: TRBD1
j_call: TRBJ1-1
clone_size: many
cdr3_aa: CSAMTGVNTEAFF
cdr3_nt: TGCAGCGCTATGACAGGGGTGAACACTGAAGCTTTCTTT

v_call: TRBV19
d_call: TRBD2
j_call: TRBJ2-7
clone_size: many
cdr3_aa: CASWSGRDYEQYF
cdr3_nt: TGTGCCAGCTGGTCTGGGAGGGACTACGAGCAGTACTTC

v_call: TRBV6-2/TRBV6-3
d_call: .
j_call: TRBJ1-2
clone_size: many
cdr3_aa: CASSPLQGFTNYGYTF
cdr3_nt: TGTGCCAGCAGTCCCCTCCAGGGGTTTACCAACTATGGCTACACCTTC

v_call: TRBV2
d_call: .
j_call: TRBJ1-2
clone_size: many
cdr3_aa: CASSQGYTF
cdr3_nt: TGTGCCAGCAGTCAAGGCTACACCTTC

v_call: TRBV3-1
d_call: .
j_call: TRBJ2-5
clone_size: few
cdr3_aa: CASSQGRGAGKTQYF
cdr3_nt: TGTGCCAGCAGCCAAGGCCGGGGGGCGGGAAAGACCCAGTACTTC

v_call: TRBV20-1
d_call: TRBD2
j_call: TRBJ2-7
clone_size: .
cdr3_aa: CSAARSGSYEQYF
cdr3_nt: TGCAGTGCTGCGCGGAGCGGGAGTTACGAGCAGTACTTC

v_call: TRBV6-1
d_call: TRBD2
j_call: TRBJ2-4
clone_size: many
cdr3_aa: CASTQAGEDIQYF
cdr3_nt: TGTGCCAGCACCCAGGCGGGGGAGGACATTCAGTACTTC

v_call: TRBV6-5
d_call: .
j_call: TRBJ2-5
clone_size: many
cdr3_aa: CASSYSTGLSGETQYF
cdr3_nt: TGTGCCAGCAGTTACTCGACAGGCCTGTCCGGAGAGACCCAGTACTTC

v_call: TRBV10-3
d_call: TRBD1
j_call: TRBJ1-1
clone_size: many
cdr3_aa: CAIRRDRESSTEAFF
cdr3_nt: TGTGCCATCAGACGGGACAGGGAGTCGTCCACTGAAGCTTTCTTT

v_call: TRBV9
d_call: .
j_call: TRBJ2-2
clone_size: .
cdr3_aa: CASRRGWNTGELFF
cdr3_nt: TGTGCCAGCAGGCGAGGATGGAACACCGGGGAGCTGTTTTTT